The TCR beta chain described here comes from a study of T-cell memory formation after mild COVID-19 (dated by TCRdb to the early 2020s). With regard to the full study: Most TCR sequence clusters were specific to one of the two donors. In two donors, T-cell clones that expanded and contracted after mild COVID-19 were tracked by sequencing TCRalpha and TCRbeta repertoires over time. Two young, previously healthy adult volunteers, one female and one male, were included in the cohort. Findings and caveats that apply to the study as a whole: Some responding clones were detected in pre-infection memory, which suggested that pre-existing cross-reactive memory T cells had joined the SARS-CoV-2 response. Only a couple of mild cases were covered by the study, and larger cohorts that include severe cases with pre-infection samples were considered necessary. From day 15 to 85, contracting clones showed balanced CD4/CD8 phenotypes, whereas a second wave of clones that expanded from day 15 to 37 leaned towards CD4+. Contracting CD4+ clones were found mainly in CM and EM memory subsets, while CD8+ clones were enriched in EMRA. SARS-CoV-2 specificity of the second-wave clones peaking on day 37 was not confirmed.

This clonotype has just a few counts. What antigen it recognizes has not been identified. No base-level quality is on record; no much larger clone is a single base apart. Sequencing used an Illumina NovaSeq 6000. TCRalpha and TCRbeta cDNA libraries were built by 5'RACE with constant-segment primers, adding sample barcodes and unique molecular identifiers. RNA was extracted from every sample with Trizol reagent. Libraries were amplified in two PCR steps, with a second sample barcode and Illumina TruSeq adapters added in the second step. Libraries were sequenced on an Illumina NovaSeq with 2 x 150 bp paired-end reads. Per the source publication's procedure: With migec v1.2.7, reads were demultiplexed and then collapsed into UMI-guided consensus sequences. Using mixcr v2.1.11, the UMI consensuses were aligned to TRA and TRB V and J templates and assembled into clonotypes. Clonotypes were classified as expanded or contracted when called significant by both edgeR and NoisET, with noise models trained on biological replicates. For edgeR calls, a false discovery rate-adjusted p below 0.01 and a log2 fold-change threshold of 1 were applied. PCA with hierarchical clustering of max-normalized trajectories of the 1000 most abundant clonotypes was used as exploratory dynamics analysis. Separately sequenced CD4+ and CD8+ repertoires were used to assign the CD4 or CD8 phenotype of responding clones. Through fastp at Q25 and MiXCR, TCRdb rebuilt clones from the public reads, retaining in-frame beta chains. Each entry merges the rows of one CDR3 protein and shows their most common DNA and genes. TCRdb's processing, not the authors', yielded these V and J calls. This sample gives about 50,000 distinct CDR3 sequences in total; around 10% of them show up just once. The ten largest clonotypes hold approximately 25% of the sample.

Ficoll-Paque density gradient centrifugation was used to isolate PBMCs. The sequence derives from a man in his late teens or twenties who had mild COVID-19 (a few samples of this study predate the infection). The sample titles of this study are shuffled in the database, so cell type and time point are left out; the donor was told from shared clones. The sequenced sample consisted of PBMCs or a T cell subset sorted from them (not recorded which).

The CDR3 protein sequence reads: CASSILTGLPDTQYF. The nucleotide sequence is TGTGCCAGCAGCATCCTGACAGGGTTACCAGATACGCAGTATTTT. This receptor chain uses TRBV7-2 and TRBJ2-3; 7 bases in between match TRBD1. Measured from the cysteine to the phenylalanine, the CDR3 is 15 residues long. Only the CDR3 DNA stays, 45 bases, in frame from base 1. The germline V gene gives CDR1 as SGHTA and CDR2 as FQGNSA. V has 5 bases trimmed and J has 4 bases trimmed; junction bases matching no gene number 9.